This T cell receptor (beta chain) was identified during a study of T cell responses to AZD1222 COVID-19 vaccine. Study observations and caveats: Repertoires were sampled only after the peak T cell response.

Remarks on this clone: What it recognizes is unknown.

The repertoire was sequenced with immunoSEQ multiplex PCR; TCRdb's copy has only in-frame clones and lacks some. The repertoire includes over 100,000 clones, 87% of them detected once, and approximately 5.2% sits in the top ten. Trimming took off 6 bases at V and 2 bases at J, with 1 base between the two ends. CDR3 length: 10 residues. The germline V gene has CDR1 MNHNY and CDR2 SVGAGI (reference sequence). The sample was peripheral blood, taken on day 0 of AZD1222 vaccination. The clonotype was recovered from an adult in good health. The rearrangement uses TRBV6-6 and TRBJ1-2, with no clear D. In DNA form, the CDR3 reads TGTGCCAGCAGAAACTATGGCTACACCTTC. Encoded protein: CASRNYGYTF.